The 5 T cell receptor beta chains below were found in one sample sequenced in a study of blood T cell repertoires in COVID-19. The data were produced by immunoSEQ multiplex PCR, yet TCRdb's version contains in-frame clones alone and is incomplete. Of over 250,000 clones listed, 88% were seen once; the top ten hold around 3%. Material: PBMCs or T cells enriched from blood (not recorded which). The receptors stem from a woman aged 50 to 65 who had recovered from COVID-19.

This clone was detected only once. The genes are TRBV18 and TRBJ1-1, with a weak D call TRBD1 (5 bases). V was trimmed by 6 bases and J by 5 bases, leaving 16 bases between them. The germline CDR1 and CDR2 sequences are KGHSH and LQKENI. CDR3 size: 14 residues. CDR3 nucleotides: TGTGCCAGCTCCCCCCTGGGGGGAGGTACTGAAGCTTTCTTT. It is translated as CASSPLGGGTEAFF. The full variable domain, its missing parts supplied by reference TRBV18 and TRBJ1-1, is NAGVMQNPRHLVRRRGQEARLRCSPMKGHSHVYWYRQLPEEGLKFMVYLQKENIIDESGMPKERFSAEFPKEGPSILRIQQVVRGDSAAYFCASSPLGGGTEAFFGQGTRLTVV.

V is TRBV18 and J is TRBJ1-1; D is possibly TRBD1 (6 bases). Trimming stripped 3 bases from V and 6 bases from J, with 20 bases between. CDR3 length: 16 residues. Germline loops: CDR1 KGHSH, CDR2 LQKENI. This CDR3 is CASSPLRDIGGAEAFF. CDR3 sequence (DNA): TGTGCCAGCTCACCTTTGAGGGACATCGGAGGAGCTGAAGCTTTCTTT.

CDR3 sequence (DNA): TGTGCCAGTAGACCGACTAGCGCTGGCACAGATACGCAGTATTTT. This translates into CASRPTSAGTDTQYF. V usage is TRBV19 and J usage is TRBJ2-3; 8 bases align to TRBD2. The CDR3 is made up of 15 amino acids. V trimming: 6 bases; J trimming: 1 base; junction bases outside the gene matches: 6. Germline V lookup: CDR1 LNHDA, CDR2 SQIVND (reference sequence).

This clone was seen only a few times. The rearrangement uses TRBV5-1 and TRBJ1-2, with D possibly matching TRBD1 (6 bases). Between the trimmed V and J ends, which lost 0 bases and 8 bases, there was a span of 11 bases. Germline lookup yields CDR1 SGHRS and CDR2 YFSETQ. The CDR3 extends over 13 amino acids. Here the CDR3 reads CASSLAQGQGYTF. The CDR3 nucleotides are TGCGCCAGCAGCTTGGCCCAGGGGCAGGGCTACACCTTC.

The V and J genes are TRBV6-5 and TRBJ1-3, with TRBD1 matching 7 bases. From germline, CDR1 is MNHEY and CDR2 SVGAGI. The CDR3 loop spans 15 amino acids. V lost 5 bases, J lost 0 bases, and 4 bases stayed unmatched. The CDR3, as DNA: TGTGCCAGCAGTCAGACAGGGATCTCTGGAAACACCATATATTTT. It is translated as CASSQTGISGNTIYF.